These 18 T cell receptor beta chains were all obtained from the same sample, sequenced in a study of post-analysis software for immune sequencing data. For these TCRs, the target antigens are not known. Prepared libraries of TCR beta cDNA carried unique molecular identifiers. Each CDR3 protein gets one entry after TCRdb re-called the PCR reads with MiXCR. Of about 760,000 distinct CDR3 sequences in the sample, just under 30% were seen once. Study findings and constraints: Relative to controls, patients had about 5 TRBV segments at higher frequency, with TRBV5-6, TRBV5-1 and TRBV20-1 among these.

The source material was blood. The receptors were sampled from a girl between 10 and 17 years old with multiple sclerosis.

The CDR3 DNA sequence: TGCGCCAGCAGCTTGGGAAGAAGGGACGTCTATGGCTACACCTTC. Protein: CASSLGRRDVYGYTF. V gene TRBV5-1 combines with J gene TRBJ1-2, with D perhaps matching TRBD1 (5 bases). Trimming left V 0 bases short and J 4 bases short, with 13 bases between. Germline V lookup: CDR1 SGHRS, CDR2 YFSETQ. This CDR3 spans 15 amino acids.

V usage is TRBV14 and J usage is TRBJ1-2; D is ambiguous. Trimming removed 3 bases at V and 0 bases at J, with 14 bases between. Germline CDR1 SGHDN, CDR2 FVKESK. The CDR3 has 16 amino acids. As DNA, the CDR3 is TGTGCCAGCAGCCAGACCGACTTCGGAGCTAACTATGGCTACACCTTC. Translating it yields CASSQTDFGANYGYTF.

In this sample, this clonotype turned up a few times. The gene calls are TRBV20-1 and TRBJ1-2, with D unresolved. The V end was cut by 3 bases, the J end by 4 bases, with 21 bases between. The CDR3 has 16 residues. In germline, CDR1 is DFQATT, CDR2 SNEGSKA (reference sequence). This CDR3 is CSARKQPRPGVYGYTF. The CDR3 DNA follows: TGCAGTGCTAGGAAACAGCCCCGACCCGGAGTCTATGGCTACACCTTC.

The chain links TRBV11-2 to TRBJ1-2; no definite D call. Germline CDR1 and CDR2: SGHAT and FQNNGV. Between the trimmed V and J ends, which lost 1 base and 0 bases, there was a span of 9 bases. The CDR3 extends over 15 amino acids. The CDR3 loop reads CASSLVQEANYGYTF. The CDR3 nucleotides are TGTGCCAGCAGCTTAGTGCAGGAAGCTAACTATGGCTACACCTTC.

The rearrangement uses TRBV7-9 and TRBJ2-6; D not certain. Trimming removed 5 bases from V and 11 bases from J, with 4 bases in between. The CDR3 has 10 residues. Germline loops: CDR1 SEHNR, CDR2 FQNEAQ (reference sequence). The CDR3: CASSMDVLTF. The CDR3 nucleotides read TGTGCCAGCAGCATGGACGTCCTGACTTTC.

This clonotype showed up just a few times. The CDR3 nucleotides are TGCAGCGCATTGCTCTGGGGGCAGAGGGCCGGGGAGCTGTTTTTT. This translates into CSALLWGQRAGELFF. The rearrangement uses TRBV29-1 and TRBJ2-2; D may be TRBD1 (6 bases). This CDR3 has 15 residues. The V end was cut by 7 bases, the J end by 6 bases, with 21 bases between. The germline gives CDR1 SQVTM, CDR2 ANQGSEA.

This clonotype was picked up a small number of times. This chain joins TRBV7-2 and TRBJ2-3; TRBD2 might be the D (5 bases). The CDR3 has 13 amino acids. Germline assignment: CDR1 SGHTA and CDR2 FQGNSA. The V end lost 5 bases, the J end lost 7 bases, and 13 bases lay between the germline ends. The CDR3 DNA follows: TGTGCCAGCAGCCCGAGGGCGGTGAATACGCAGTATTTT. Its protein product is CASSPRAVNTQYF.

J is TRBJ2-1 and V is TRBV4-3; 10 positions agree with TRBD1. This CDR3 has 15 amino acids. Germline lookup yields CDR1 LGHNA and CDR2 YSLEER. V shed 0 bases, J shed 6 bases, and the junction held 2 bases outside the gene matches. The CDR3 reads CASSQEGTGVNEQFF. CDR3 coding DNA: TGCGCCAGCAGCCAAGAAGGGACAGGGGTCAATGAGCAGTTCTTC.

The V call is TRBV7-9, the J call TRBJ1-2; 7 nucleotides agree with TRBD1. Germline trimming cut 2 bases from V and 4 bases from J; bases unmatched to any gene: 4. Germline V gene lookup returns CDR1 SEHNR and CDR2 FQNEAQ (reference sequence). The length of the CDR3 is 14 residues. In DNA, the CDR3 is TGTGCCAGCAGCTTAAGAGGGGGCGGCTATGGCTACACCTTC. Its translation: CASSLRGGGYGYTF.

The rearrangement joins TRBV12-3 or TRBV12-4 to TRBJ2-1, with a tentative D call TRBD2 (6 bases). Trimming stripped 3 bases from V and 7 bases from J, with 13 bases between. The CDR3 extends over 14 amino acids. Here the CDR3 DNA reads TGTGCCAGCAGTTTGGGAGCGGGTGGGAATGAGCAGTTCTTC. Translated, it gives CASSLGAGGNEQFF.

This clonotype was detected a few times. The chain couples TRBV15 to TRBJ2-1, with D perhaps TRBD2 (6 bases). The CDR3 covers 13 residues. V was pared by 0 bases and J by 9 bases, with 9 bases between. CDR1 and CDR2 from the germline V gene are LNHNV and YYDKDF (reference sequence). The DNA for the CDR3 is TGTGCCACCAGCAGAGATCAGACTAGTGAGCAGTTCTTC. Residues: CATSRDQTSEQFF.

This clonotype was detected only a few times. The chain carries TRBV5-6 and TRBJ1-5; D may be TRBD1 (5 bases). This CDR3 region has 13 residues. V lost 0 bases and J lost 8, with 9 bases in between. The germline V gene encodes CDR1 SGHDT and CDR2 YYEEEE. DNA for the CDR3: TGTGCCAGCAGCTTGGGGGGCTTGGAGCCCCAGCATTTT. It yields the protein CASSLGGLEPQHF.

This chain uses TRBV28 with TRBJ2-7; D not resolved. This CDR3 spans 15 amino acids. Germline CDR1 MDHEN, CDR2 SYDVKM. V lost 6 bases and J lost 2, with 17 bases in between. CDR3 DNA: TGTGCCAGCAGGCTCGCCGACTTCACCACCTACGAGCAGTACTTC. Encoded protein: CASRLADFTTYEQYF.

The chain carries TRBV6-6 and TRBJ2-1, with 8 bases that match TRBD2. CDR1 is MNHNY and CDR2 is SVGAGI in the germline V gene (reference sequence). CDR3 length: 13 amino acids. J lost 6 bases, V lost 7 bases, and 5 bases had no gene match. CDR3 region: CASTPGGPNEQFF. CDR3 DNA sequence: TGTGCCAGCACCCCGGGGGGGCCCAATGAGCAGTTCTTC.

This clonotype occurred a few times. The chain carries TRBV9 and TRBJ2-1; perhaps TRBD1 as D (6 bases). The germline V and J ends were trimmed by 3 bases and 5 bases, with 12 bases remaining between them. CDR1 is SGDLS, CDR2 YYNGEE, per germline. The CDR3 is 14 residues long. For the CDR3, the DNA is TGTGCCAGCAGCGCTGGTCGGACAGACAATGAGCAGTTCTTC. Translating it yields CASSAGRTDNEQFF.

In its sample, this clonotype was seen a few times. The chain carries TRBV14 and TRBJ1-2; TRBD1 agrees at 9 bases. Losses at the gene ends were 3 bases for V and 7 bases for J; bases not matched to a gene: 12. This CDR3 comprises 16 residues. CDR1 and CDR2 from the germline V gene are SGHDN and FVKESK. CDR3 bases: TGTGCCAGCAGCCAGGACCTCCGTGGGACAGGGTCTGGCTACACCTTC. It yields the protein CASSQDLRGTGSGYTF.

This clonotype turned up a few times. CDR3 region: CASSRGGAFWQPQHF. CDR3 DNA: TGTGCCAGCAGCCGCGGGGGGGCATTCTGGCAGCCCCAGCATTTT. The V gene is TRBV7-2, the J gene TRBJ1-5; tentative D call: TRBD1 (6 bases). CDR3 length: 15 amino acids. The V end was cut by 5 bases, the J end by 7 bases, with 18 bases between. Looked up from germline, CDR1 is SGHTA and CDR2 is FQGNSA.

The chain has TRBV14 and TRBJ2-3; D gene ambiguous. V was clipped by 1 base and J by 2 bases, with 7 bases between them. This CDR3 contains 14 residues. Germline V CDR1 and CDR2: SGHDN, FVKESK. CDR3 coding DNA: TGTGCCAGCAGCCAAGTACGGAACACAGATACGCAGTATTTT. It yields the protein CASSQVRNTDTQYF. Full variable domain (rest looked up from reference TRBV14 and TRBJ2-3): EAGVTQFPSHSVIEKGQTVTLRCDPISGHDNLYWYRRVMGKEIKFLLHFVKESKQDESGMPNNRFLAERTGGTYSTLKVQPAELEDSGVYFCASSQVRNTDTQYFGPGTRLTVL.